Below are 30 T cell receptor beta chains sequenced from a single sample in a study of T-cell memory formation after mild COVID-19. Using its own MiXCR run on the 5' RACE reads, TCRdb lists one record per CDR3 protein. The sample carries about 160,000 distinct CDR3 sequences, around 30% recorded once. Sequencing input: PBMCs or a T cell subset sorted from them (not recorded which). The origin of the receptors is an adult woman who had mild COVID-19 (a few samples of this study predate the infection). Cell type and time point are not known.

This clonotype was seen only a few times. The rearrangement links TRBV12-3 or TRBV12-4 to TRBJ2-2; TRBD1 is a possible D gene (6 bases). This CDR3 is built from 15 residues. V shed 5 bases and J shed 2 bases, with 12 bases lying between them. Written as DNA, the CDR3 is TGTGCCAGCAGTCCCATGGGGGCTAACACCGGGGAGCTGTTTTTT. Protein product: CASSPMGANTGELFF.

This clonotype was detected a few times. J is TRBJ2-7 and V is TRBV6-1, with a weak D call TRBD1 (5 bases). This CDR3 is built from 13 residues. Trimming took 3 bases from V and 2 from J, leaving 8 bases between them. The V gene's germline CDR1 is MNHNS and CDR2 SASEGT. The CDR3 reads CASSEGLTYEQYF. The CDR3 region has the DNA TGTGCCAGCAGTGAGGGGCTTACCTACGAGCAGTACTTC.

This clonotype was detected a few times. The gene calls are TRBV5-6 and TRBJ2-7; D call uncertain. From germline, CDR1 is SGHDT and CDR2 YYEEEE. Trimming removed 5 bases at V and 8 bases at J, with 11 bases between. The CDR3 is 11 residues long. CDR3 amino acids: CASSLLEKQYF. CDR3 bases: TGTGCCAGCAGTCTGCTGGAGAAGCAGTACTTC.

The rearrangement uses TRBV20-1 and TRBJ2-7; D remains unclear. V was trimmed by 2 bases and J by 5 bases, leaving 10 bases between them. The CDR3 consists of 12 residues. Germline V gene lookup returns CDR1 DFQATT and CDR2 SNEGSKA (reference sequence). The CDR3 loop is CSARSALNEQYF. The CDR3 DNA reads TGCAGTGCTAGATCAGCTCTGAACGAGCAGTACTTC.

The gene calls are TRBV20-1 and TRBJ2-3; D is possibly TRBD2 (6 bases). The CDR3 is made up of 16 amino acids. Trimming shortened V by 0 bases and J by 5 bases, and 18 bases separated the two germline ends. Germline values: CDR1 DFQATT, CDR2 SNEGSKA (reference sequence). The CDR3: CSARDQGGANKDTQYF. The CDR3 DNA reads as TGCAGTGCTAGAGATCAGGGCGGGGCGAACAAAGATACGCAGTATTTT.

This clonotype was counted many times. The chain is built from TRBV9 and TRBJ2-3, with a possible D match to TRBD1 (5 bases). Germline V gene data show CDR1 as SGDLS and CDR2 as YYNGEE. V was shortened by 7 bases and J by 6 bases, with 9 bases between the two germline ends. The CDR3 is made up of 11 amino acids. The CDR3 coding sequence is TGTGCCAGCGGCAGGGCTGATACGCAGTATTTT. Amino acid sequence: CASGRADTQYF.

The chain recombines TRBV12-3 or TRBV12-4 with TRBJ2-1; 11 bases are shared with TRBD2. The CDR3 extends over 15 amino acids. V was pared by 2 bases and J by 9 bases, with 6 bases of the junction left unmatched. The chain's CDR3 is CASSLTSGSLSEQFF. The DNA for the CDR3 is TGTGCCAGCAGTTTAACTAGCGGGAGTTTGAGTGAGCAGTTCTTC.

The chain joins TRBV20-1 to TRBJ1-1; D possibly corresponds to TRBD1 (5 bases). CDR1 is DFQATT and CDR2 is SNEGSKA in the germline V gene (reference sequence). The CDR3 contains 11 residues. Deletions cut 3 bases from V and 10 bases from J, with 12 bases between. In DNA form, the CDR3 reads TGCAGTGCTAGGGGTTCTGGGGGAGCTTTCTTT. Its translation: CSARGSGGAFF.

The CDR3 bases are TGTGCCAGCAGTTTACTGACAGGGGTTAGCACTGAAGCTTTCTTT. Encoded protein: CASSLLTGVSTEAFF. This chain connects TRBV12-3 or TRBV12-4 to TRBJ1-1; TRBD1 matches at 8 bases. Trimming at V came to 2 bases and at J to 4 bases, leaving 6 bases not matched to a gene. This CDR3 has 15 amino acids.

The chain couples TRBV7-9 to TRBJ2-7; tentatively, D is TRBD2 (6 bases). V was pared by 1 base and J by 3 bases, with 10 bases between. CDR1 and CDR2 (germline): SEHNR, FQNEAQ (reference sequence). The CDR3 length is 14 residues. The CDR3 DNA sequence: TGTGCCAGCAGCTTAGAGGGACTCAGCTACGAGCAGTACTTC. The encoded protein is CASSLEGLSYEQYF.

This clonotype was detected ten times or more. The chain joins TRBV5-1 to TRBJ2-1; 8 positions match TRBD2. This CDR3 contains 15 residues. Germline V gene lookup returns CDR1 SGHRS and CDR2 YFSETQ. J was trimmed by 5 bases and V by 0 bases; bases with no gene match: 4. The CDR3 region has the DNA TGCGCCAGCAGCTTGGAGCGGGGGAACAACAATGAGCAGTTCTTC. This translates into CASSLERGNNNEQFF.

This clonotype showed up just a few times. The chain employs TRBV7-8 and TRBJ1-4, with D possibly TRBD1 on 6 matching bases. V was cut by 5 bases and J by 3 bases, with 13 bases left in between. Germline values: CDR1 SGHVS, CDR2 FQNEAQ. This CDR3 has 15 residues. The CDR3 region has the DNA TGTGCCAGCAGCCCAAGACAGGCTTCTAATGAAAAACTGTTTTTT. This gives the protein CASSPRQASNEKLFF.

This chain links TRBV7-2 with TRBJ1-2; 8 nucleotides match TRBD1. The V segment lost 0 bases and the J segment 3 bases; nucleotides outside the gene matches: 6. This CDR3 is 16 amino acids long. Germline V gives CDR1 SGHTA, CDR2 FQGNSA. The CDR3 sequence: CASSLARTGSDYGYTF. The CDR3 region has the DNA TGTGCCAGCAGCTTAGCGCGGACAGGGTCGGACTATGGCTACACCTTC.

The chain combines TRBV27 with TRBJ2-1, with 8 positions matching TRBD2. Germline CDR1 and CDR2: MNHEY and SMNVEV (reference sequence). This CDR3 has 16 amino acids. With V trimmed by 3 bases and J by 4 bases, 8 bases remained unmatched. The CDR3 reads CASSLRREGAYNEQFF. The CDR3, as DNA: TGTGCCAGCAGTTTGAGACGGGAGGGCGCGTACAATGAGCAGTTCTTC.

The chain combines TRBV29-1 with TRBJ2-3; 7 bases fit TRBD1. Unmatched junction bases numbered 5, after V lost 6 bases and J lost 2 bases. Germline CDR1 and CDR2: SQVTM and ANQGSEA. The length of the CDR3 is 13 residues. The DNA for the CDR3 is TGCAGCGTCAACAGGGGTTCCACAGATACGCAGTATTTT. This sequence encodes CSVNRGSTDTQYF.

This clonotype has only a few counts. The V gene is TRBV5-1, the J gene TRBJ1-1; 9 bases map to TRBD1. This CDR3 is 16 amino acids long. Trimming cost V 4 bases and J 7 bases; bases outside gene matches: 14. The V gene's germline CDR1 is SGHRS and CDR2 YFSETQ. As DNA, the CDR3 is TGCGCCAGCAGCCCCCGGACAGGGGCCGGCTTTGGTGAAGCTTTCTTT. This codes for CASSPRTGAGFGEAFF.

This clonotype was found a few times. CDR3 coding DNA: TGTGCCAGCAGTGAATGGGGGAGGGGATGGTCAGCTTTCTTT. Translated, it gives CASSEWGRGWSAFF. This rearrangement joins TRBV25-1 to TRBJ1-1; a weak D match, TRBD1 (5 bases). V lost 1 base to trimming and J lost 10 bases, with 16 bases between them. Germline CDR1 reads MGHDK; CDR2 reads SYGVNS. The CDR3 length is 14 residues.

This clonotype was detected a few times. The V call is TRBV29-1, the J call TRBJ2-1; 7 nucleotides line up with TRBD1. The CDR3 runs to 13 residues. Per germline, CDR1 SQVTM and CDR2 ANQGSEA. After removal of 6 bases from V and 7 bases from J, the junction contained 9 bases not matched to a gene. The CDR3 loop reads CSVGQGVWNEQFF. Written as DNA, the CDR3 is TGCAGCGTCGGGCAGGGGGTATGGAATGAGCAGTTCTTC.

The chain carries TRBV4-1 and TRBJ2-1, with 7 bases identical to TRBD1. In germline, CDR1 is MGHRA, CDR2 YSYEKL. After removal of 1 base from V and 5 bases from J, the junction contained 11 bases not matched to a gene. The length of the CDR3 is 17 residues. The CDR3 sequence: CASSQVPGTVRNNEQFF. The CDR3 coding sequence is TGCGCCAGCAGCCAAGTCCCAGGGACAGTGCGAAACAATGAGCAGTTCTTC.

The chain carries TRBV4-1 and TRBJ1-1, with 9 bases matching TRBD1. The CDR3 length is 14 residues. Trimming removed 1 base from V and 11 bases from J; junction bases left unmatched: 8. Germline V CDR1 and CDR2: MGHRA, YSYEKL. Here the CDR3 DNA reads TGCGCCAGCAGCCAAGGAACAGGGGGCTTGGGTGCTTTCTTT. As protein: CASSQGTGGLGAFF.

The chain is built from TRBV7-2 and TRBJ1-2, with no clear D. The CDR3 loop spans 15 amino acids. The V end lost 3 bases, the J end lost 4 bases, and 15 bases lay between the germline ends. The germline CDR1 and CDR2 sequences are SGHTA and FQGNSA. CDR3 bases: TGTGCCAGCAGCTTTTCGCGAACCACGGGCTATGGCTACACCTTC. Translating it yields CASSFSRTTGYGYTF. Supplemented by reference TRBV7-2 and TRBJ1-2, the full variable domain reads GAGVSQSPSNKVTEKGKDVELRCDPISGHTALYWYRQSLGQGLEFLIYFQGNSAPDKSGLPSDRFSAERTGGSVSTLTIQRTQQEDSAVYLCASSFSRTTGYGYTFGSGTRLTVV.

The chain is built from TRBV7-2 and TRBJ2-7; D ambiguous. V was clipped by 2 bases and J by 0 bases, with 8 bases between them. CDR3 length: 14 amino acids. CDR1 is SGHTA, CDR2 FQGNSA, per germline. The CDR3 nucleotides are TGTGCCAGCAGCTTAAATGGCTTCTCCTACGAGCAGTACTTC. Its protein product is CASSLNGFSYEQYF.

The chain carries TRBV5-1 and TRBJ2-7; maybe TRBD1 (5 bases). The CDR3 consists of 12 residues. The germline CDR1 and CDR2 sequences are SGHRS and YFSETQ. The germline V and J ends were trimmed by 4 bases and 5 bases, with 10 bases remaining between them. The CDR3 nucleotides are TGCGCCAGCAGCCTGGACATCCACGAGCAGTACTTC. Protein: CASSLDIHEQYF. Filled out from reference TRBV5-1 and TRBJ2-7, the complete variable domain reads KAGVTQTPRYLIKTRGQQVTLSCSPISGHRSVSWYQQTPGQGLQFLFEYFSETQRNKGNFPGRFSGRQFSNSRSEMNVSTLELGDSALYLCASSLDIHEQYFGPGTRLTVT.

V usage is TRBV7-9 and J usage is TRBJ1-1, with 7 bases fitting TRBD1. The CDR3 runs to 14 residues. Germline-derived CDR1 and CDR2 are SEHNR and FQNEAQ (reference sequence). With 2 bases clipped from V and 4 bases from J, the junction kept 4 bases outside the gene matches. The CDR3 DNA is TGTGCCAGCAGCTTAACAGGGGCCGGCACTGAAGCTTTCTTT. The encoded protein is CASSLTGAGTEAFF.

The J gene is TRBJ2-1, the V gene TRBV6-2 or TRBV6-3, with 12 bases identical to TRBD2. From germline, CDR1 is MNHEY and CDR2 SVGEGT. V shed 6 bases and J 8 bases; nucleotides not matched to a gene: 23. CDR3 size: 20 residues. The CDR3 bases are TGTGCCAGCAGACCTATAACTAGCGGGGGGTACGCGGTTGGTCTCGATGAGCAGTTCTTC. It codes for CASRPITSGGYAVGLDEQFF.

The V call is TRBV18, the J call TRBJ2-3; 7 positions match TRBD2. Germline V lookup: CDR1 KGHSH, CDR2 LQKENI. CDR3 length: 15 amino acids. With 3 bases clipped from V and 1 base from J, the junction kept 4 bases outside the gene matches. The CDR3 spells CASSPLLAGTDTQYF. CDR3 bases: TGTGCCAGCTCACCCCTTCTAGCGGGCACAGATACGCAGTATTTT.

Only a few counts were recorded for this clonotype. V usage is TRBV7-3 and J usage is TRBJ2-2; 8 positions agree with TRBD2. Germline values: CDR1 SGHTA, CDR2 FQGTGA. J gave up 8 bases and V 11 bases, and 16 bases lay outside the gene matches. CDR3 length: 15 amino acids. The CDR3 protein is CASRLDAGGTGELFF. CDR3 sequence (DNA): TGTGCCTCAAGGCTCGACGCGGGAGGTACTGGGGAGCTGTTTTTT.

This clonotype came up a few times. The chain links TRBV9 to TRBJ2-7; the match to TRBD2 covers 10 bases. CDR1 is SGDLS, CDR2 YYNGEE, per germline. CDR3 length equals 16 residues. V lost 0 bases to trimming and J lost 4 bases; unmatched junction nucleotides: 7. As DNA, the CDR3 is TGTGCCAGCAGCGTAGCCGGTAGCGGGGGGTTTTACGAGCAGTACTTC. Protein sequence: CASSVAGSGGFYEQYF.

The rearrangement uses TRBV29-1 and TRBJ2-2, with D hard to call. V lost 6 bases, J lost 8 bases, and 16 bases lay in between. This CDR3 comprises 13 residues. Germline V CDR1 and CDR2: SQVTM, ANQGSEA. DNA of the CDR3: TGCAGCGTCCAAATCGGACCAACTGGGGAGCTGTTTTTT. Translated: CSVQIGPTGELFF.

The chain recombines TRBV4-1 with TRBJ2-2; 9 bases line up with TRBD2. The ends lost 1 base at V and 1 base at J; junction bases unmatched: 7. This CDR3 has 18 residues. Germline V lookup: CDR1 MGHRA, CDR2 YSYEKL. Written as DNA, the CDR3 is TGCGCCAGCAGCCAAGCGGGGCGGGGGGGCCGGAACACCGGGGAGCTGTTTTTT. The encoded protein is CASSQAGRGGRNTGELFF.